The source of this T cell receptor (beta chain) is a study of beta chain features in type 1 diabetes. In the study overall: Healthy donors and patients showed comparable age, gender and cell yields. 107,917,701 sorted cells were examined across all samples.

The sequenced template was cDNA made from the entire isolated RNA. Profiling relied on immunoSEQ multiplex PCR, and the TCRdb table lists in-frame clones only, not all of them. The sample yields 400,000 or so clones, 10% to 15% seen once. The length of the CDR3 is 13 residues. V lost 0 bases, J lost 4 bases, and 6 bases lay in between. CDR1 is KGHSH and CDR2 is LQKENI in the germline V gene. As concerns this clone: Its target is unknown.

In total, each donor contributed a single heparinised blood draw that averaged roughly 110 mL. Study conclusions and caveats: Shorter TCRB CDR3s, moderately but significantly so, were found in Type 1 diabetes patients in all four CD4+ subsets. PCR might favor shorter templates, equally in patients and controls.

The TCR sequence derives from a woman younger than 30 with type 1 diabetes. The chain combines TRBV18 with TRBJ2-5, with no clear D. The specimen was naive CD4+ T cells from blood. The CDR3: CASSPPPGETQYF. The CDR3 region has the DNA TGTGCCAGCTCACCACCCCCCGGAGAGACCCAGTACTTC.